This passage covers 3 T cell receptor beta chains from one sample sequenced in a study of blood T cell repertoires in COVID-19. Produced via immunoSEQ multiplex PCR; TCRdb's table is partial and in-frame only. The sample holds 97,000 or so clones, 60% to 85% seen once. The specimen was peripheral blood. The receptors were sampled from a woman over 75 with active or convalescent COVID-19.

The CDR3 sequence: CASSYSVPGNTEAFF. The DNA for the CDR3 is TGTGCCAGCAGTTACTCGGTGCCGGGAAACACTGAAGCTTTCTTT. The chain has TRBV6-5 and TRBJ1-1, with D hard to call. The V end was cut by 0 bases, the J end by 2 bases, with 10 bases between. CDR1 MNHEY and CDR2 SVGAGI come from the germline V gene. There are 15 residues in the CDR3.

The gene calls are TRBV4-2 and TRBJ2-5; maybe TRBD1 (6 bases). Germline loops: CDR1 LGHNA, CDR2 YNFKEQ. The CDR3 consists of 16 residues. Deletions cut 1 base from V and 5 bases from J, with 17 bases between. The CDR3 sequence: CASSQGQGRNLETQYF. The CDR3 nucleotides read TGTGCCAGCAGCCAAGGTCAGGGGCGAAATCTGGAGACCCAGTACTTC.

This chain uses TRBV6-1 with TRBJ2-1, with 10 bases matching TRBD1. J gave up 4 bases and V 2 bases, and 2 bases lay outside the gene matches. Looked up from germline, CDR1 is MNHNS and CDR2 is SASEGT. The CDR3 loop spans 15 amino acids. The DNA of the CDR3 is TGTGCCAGCAGTGAACGGGACAGGGGTTACAATGAGCAGTTCTTC. The encoded protein is CASSERDRGYNEQFF.